Listed below are T cell receptor beta chains from one sample, sequenced in a study of T cells in Graves' hyperthyroidism and ophthalmopathy. TCRdb re-analysed the multiplex PCR reads in MiXCR, keeping a single row per CDR3 protein. Of approximately 600,000 distinct CDR3 sequences listed, 12% to 15% were seen once; the top ten hold 7% to 9%. Specimen: blood. The source of these receptors is a woman between 18 and 29 years old with Graves' ophthalmopathy. Each CDR3 is given with its conserved first and last residue. A D gene is named only where the DNA matches it firmly. The size entry is marked missing in some rows and otherwise reads once, few, many or a size class.

j_call: TRBJ1-1; d_call: NA; clone_size: many; v_call: TRBV24-1; cdr3_nt: TGTGCCACCAGTGACCGGACTGAAGCTTTCTTT; cdr3_aa: CATSDRTEAFF
j_call: TRBJ2-1; d_call: TRBD1; clone_size: once; v_call: TRBV2; cdr3_nt: TGTGCCAGCCGGGACAGGGGGCGTGGGAATGAGCAGTTCTTC; cdr3_aa: CASRDRGRGNEQFF
j_call: TRBJ2-7; d_call: TRBD1; clone_size: NA; v_call: TRBV18; cdr3_nt: TGTGCCAGCTCACCAAGCTGGGGGACAGGGGGCCTTTACGAGCAGTACTTC; cdr3_aa: CASSPSWGTGGLYEQYF
j_call: TRBJ1-1; d_call: NA; clone_size: many; v_call: TRBV12-3/TRBV12-4; cdr3_nt: TGTGCCAGCGGTATTAACACTGAAGCTTTCTTT; cdr3_aa: CASGINTEAFF
j_call: TRBJ2-5; d_call: TRBD1; clone_size: many; v_call: TRBV11-3; cdr3_nt: TGTGCCAGCAGCGTCACAGGGGGCCGGGAGACCCAGTACTTC; cdr3_aa: CASSVTGGRETQYF
j_call: TRBJ1-5; d_call: NA; clone_size: many; v_call: TRBV24-1; cdr3_nt: TGTGCCACCAGTGATGACAGGAATCAGCCCCAGCATTTT; cdr3_aa: CATSDDRNQPQHF
j_call: TRBJ2-3; d_call: TRBD1; clone_size: NA; v_call: TRBV24-1; cdr3_nt: TGTGCCACCAGTGATCAGACAGGGTTTTTTACGGATACGCAGTATTTT; cdr3_aa: CATSDQTGFFTDTQYF
j_call: TRBJ2-5; d_call: NA; clone_size: few; v_call: TRBV6-1; cdr3_nt: TGTGCCAGCAGAGAACGGGCCCACGTCAACTTC; cdr3_aa: CASRERAHVNF
j_call: TRBJ1-5; d_call: NA; clone_size: NA; v_call: TRBV4-1; cdr3_nt: TGCGCCAGCAGCCAAAGCAGCCTTATGCCCCAGCATTTT; cdr3_aa: CASSQSSLMPQHF
j_call: TRBJ2-3; d_call: TRBD1; clone_size: many; v_call: TRBV20-1; cdr3_nt: TGCAGTGCTCCGGACCGGACAGGGCAGGGAGATACGCAGTATTTT; cdr3_aa: CSAPDRTGQGDTQYF
j_call: TRBJ2-5; d_call: TRBD2; clone_size: few; v_call: TRBV5-1; cdr3_nt: TGCGCCAGCAGTGGGGACGGGAGGGCCGGCGAGACCCAGTACTTC; cdr3_aa: CASSGDGRAGETQYF
j_call: TRBJ2-5; d_call: TRBD1; clone_size: many; v_call: TRBV7-2; cdr3_nt: TGTGCCAGCAGCCTACAGGGGGATGATTTGGAGACCCAGTACTTC; cdr3_aa: CASSLQGDDLETQYF
j_call: TRBJ2-5; d_call: NA; clone_size: few; v_call: TRBV11-2; cdr3_nt: TGTGCCAGCAGCTATCATCTTGCCCAGTACTTC; cdr3_aa: CASSYHLAQYF
j_call: TRBJ1-5; d_call: TRBD1; clone_size: NA; v_call: TRBV2; cdr3_nt: TGTGCCAGCAGTGAACCACAGGGGGCGGGCAATCAGCCCCAGCATTTT; cdr3_aa: CASSEPQGAGNQPQHF
j_call: TRBJ1-1; d_call: NA; clone_size: many; v_call: TRBV5-6; cdr3_nt: TGTGCCAGCAGTTACCGACCGCACACTGAAGCTTTCTTT; cdr3_aa: CASSYRPHTEAFF
j_call: TRBJ2-5; d_call: TRBD1; clone_size: many; v_call: TRBV29-1; cdr3_nt: TGCAGCGTTACAAAGGGACAGGGGGGAGAGACCCAGTACTTC; cdr3_aa: CSVTKGQGGETQYF
j_call: TRBJ2-7; d_call: NA; clone_size: few; v_call: TRBV10-3; cdr3_nt: TGTGCCATCAGTGAGATTAGGCCTAGCCTATCTCTCGAGCAGTACTTC; cdr3_aa: CAISEIRPSLSLEQYF
j_call: TRBJ2-2; d_call: TRBD1; clone_size: NA; v_call: TRBV29-1; cdr3_nt: TGCAGCGCCCAAGTACTCCGGGACAGGGTCGCGAACACCGGGGAGCTGTTTTTT; cdr3_aa: CSAQVLRDRVANTGELFF
j_call: TRBJ2-2; d_call: TRBD2; clone_size: few; v_call: TRBV3-1; cdr3_nt: TGTGCCAGCAGCCAAGAGGGGGGGGCCGGGGAGCTGTTTTTT; cdr3_aa: CASSQEGGAGELFF
j_call: TRBJ1-5; d_call: TRBD1; clone_size: NA; v_call: TRBV7-9; cdr3_nt: TGTGCCAGCAGCTTAGGAGGGACAGAGGATCCTTATAGCAATCAGCCCCAGCATTTT; cdr3_aa: CASSLGGTEDPYSNQPQHF
j_call: TRBJ2-5; d_call: NA; clone_size: many; v_call: TRBV11-1; cdr3_nt: TGTGCCAGCAGCTTGGGGCAGAACCAAGAGACCCAGTACTTC; cdr3_aa: CASSLGQNQETQYF
j_call: TRBJ1-1; d_call: NA; clone_size: many; v_call: TRBV7-2; cdr3_nt: TGTGCCAGCAGCTTCGACAGTTCAGTCAGGGCTGAAGCTTTCTTT; cdr3_aa: CASSFDSSVRAEAFF
j_call: TRBJ2-7; d_call: TRBD2; clone_size: many; v_call: TRBV5-6; cdr3_nt: TGTGCCAGCAGCTTGGCCGAGACTAGCGGGAGGGCCTTCGCGTACGAGCAGTACTTC; cdr3_aa: CASSLAETSGRAFAYEQYF
j_call: TRBJ2-1; d_call: TRBD2; clone_size: many; v_call: TRBV11-3; cdr3_nt: TGTGCCAGCAGCTTAGACCTTCTGGCTAGCGGCTACAATGAGCAGTTCTTC; cdr3_aa: CASSLDLLASGYNEQFF
j_call: TRBJ2-5; d_call: NA; clone_size: few; v_call: TRBV20-1; cdr3_nt: TGCAGTGCCTACGACCGGGCCCAAGAGACCCAGTACTTC; cdr3_aa: CSAYDRAQETQYF
j_call: TRBJ1-1; d_call: NA; clone_size: many; v_call: TRBV20-1; cdr3_nt: TGCAGTGCTAGAGATTCTCGACGGCTTGAAGCTTTCTTT; cdr3_aa: CSARDSRRLEAFF
j_call: TRBJ2-7; d_call: NA; clone_size: many; v_call: TRBV28; cdr3_nt: TGTGCCAGCAGACCGGGACTCTCAGGTTTGTACGAGCAGTACTTC; cdr3_aa: CASRPGLSGLYEQYF
j_call: TRBJ2-5; d_call: TRBD2; clone_size: NA; v_call: TRBV5-4; cdr3_nt: TGTGCCAGCAGCTTGGATAGGACTAGCGGGAGGGGAACAGAGACCCAGTACTTC; cdr3_aa: CASSLDRTSGRGTETQYF
j_call: TRBJ1-1; d_call: NA; clone_size: NA; v_call: TRBV7-9; cdr3_nt: TGTGCCAGCAGCATGGATCCGACAAAAGCCACTGAAGCTTTCTTT; cdr3_aa: CASSMDPTKATEAFF
j_call: TRBJ2-1; d_call: TRBD2; clone_size: NA; v_call: TRBV28; cdr3_nt: TGTGTCACCGGGCGGGAGACCTACAATGAGCAGTTCTTC; cdr3_aa: CVTGRETYNEQFF
j_call: TRBJ1-6; d_call: TRBD1; clone_size: NA; v_call: TRBV30; cdr3_nt: TGTGCCTGGAGTGTGGATCGGACAGGGGGGAATAGAGGACCCCTCCACTTT; cdr3_aa: CAWSVDRTGGNRGPLHF
j_call: TRBJ1-4; d_call: TRBD1; clone_size: NA; v_call: TRBV7-9; cdr3_nt: TGTGCCAGCAGCTCCCCGGGACAGATGAATGAAAAACTGTTTTTT; cdr3_aa: CASSSPGQMNEKLFF
j_call: TRBJ1-3; d_call: TRBD1; clone_size: NA; v_call: TRBV6-5; cdr3_nt: TGTGCCAGCAGTTACCCTACAGGGGTATTGAGTAACACCATATATTTT; cdr3_aa: CASSYPTGVLSNTIYF
j_call: TRBJ2-4; d_call: TRBD2; clone_size: NA; v_call: TRBV14; cdr3_nt: TGTGCCAGCAGCCCATTCAGCGGGAGGTTCAACATTCAGTACTTC; cdr3_aa: CASSPFSGRFNIQYF
j_call: TRBJ2-1; d_call: TRBD2; clone_size: NA; v_call: TRBV20-1; cdr3_nt: TGCAGTGCTAGAGATCCCAGGACTAGGAGGTTCCATGAGCAGTTCTTC; cdr3_aa: CSARDPRTRRFHEQFF
j_call: TRBJ1-2; d_call: TRBD1; clone_size: many; v_call: TRBV27; cdr3_nt: TGTGCCAGCAGTCCGTCGCGACAGGGGGCCGGGGGCTACACCTTC; cdr3_aa: CASSPSRQGAGGYTF
j_call: TRBJ1-2; d_call: NA; clone_size: few; v_call: TRBV28; cdr3_nt: TGTGCCAGCAGTTTACCATCCCTACAAGGCTACACCTTC; cdr3_aa: CASSLPSLQGYTF
j_call: TRBJ2-7; d_call: TRBD2; clone_size: NA; v_call: TRBV4-1; cdr3_nt: TGCGCCAGCAGCCAAGATGGGGGACTAGCGGGCACCTACGAGCAGTACTTC; cdr3_aa: CASSQDGGLAGTYEQYF
j_call: TRBJ1-2; d_call: NA; clone_size: many; v_call: TRBV18; cdr3_nt: TGTGCCAGCTCATCACGAAGGTATGGCTACACCTTC; cdr3_aa: CASSSRRYGYTF
j_call: TRBJ2-5; d_call: TRBD1; clone_size: many; v_call: TRBV30; cdr3_nt: TGTGCCTGGAGTGGACAGGGGGCAAGGGAGACCCAGTACTTC; cdr3_aa: CAWSGQGARETQYF
j_call: TRBJ1-1; d_call: TRBD1; clone_size: many; v_call: TRBV6-2/TRBV6-3; cdr3_nt: TGTGCCAGCAGTTACTCTCGACAGGGGGCATTGAACACTGAAGCTTTCTTT; cdr3_aa: CASSYSRQGALNTEAFF
j_call: TRBJ1-5; d_call: NA; clone_size: few; v_call: TRBV27; cdr3_nt: TGTGCCAGCAGTTCCCGGGACAAAAGGCCTAATCAGCCCCAGCATTTT; cdr3_aa: CASSSRDKRPNQPQHF
j_call: TRBJ1-2; d_call: NA; clone_size: many; v_call: TRBV18; cdr3_nt: TGTGCCAGCTCACCACCCACAGGAGGGGCGAGAGATGGCTACACCTTC; cdr3_aa: CASSPPTGGARDGYTF
j_call: TRBJ1-5; d_call: TRBD1; clone_size: many; v_call: TRBV6-1; cdr3_nt: TGTGCCAGCAGTGGCCGGACAGGGAGCAATCAGCCCCAGCATTTT; cdr3_aa: CASSGRTGSNQPQHF
j_call: TRBJ1-2; d_call: NA; clone_size: many; v_call: TRBV27; cdr3_nt: TGTGCCAGCAGTCCGGGACGGTATGGCTACACCTTC; cdr3_aa: CASSPGRYGYTF
j_call: TRBJ2-3; d_call: TRBD2; clone_size: few; v_call: TRBV4-1; cdr3_nt: TGCGCCAGCAGCCAAGAAGCTTGGCTACTAGCGGGATGGGCAGATACGCAGTATTTT; cdr3_aa: CASSQEAWLLAGWADTQYF
j_call: TRBJ2-2; d_call: TRBD2; clone_size: many; v_call: TRBV27; cdr3_nt: TGTGCCAGCAGTCACCCGGGACTAGCGGGAATTACCGGGGAGCTGTTTTTT; cdr3_aa: CASSHPGLAGITGELFF
j_call: TRBJ2-3; d_call: NA; clone_size: many; v_call: TRBV6-1; cdr3_nt: TGTGCCAGCAGTCACGAGAGAGGCAGGGCCTTCTTCCACTCTAGCACAGATACGCAGTATTTT; cdr3_aa: CASSHERGRAFFHSSTDTQYF
j_call: TRBJ2-4; d_call: NA; clone_size: many; v_call: TRBV30; cdr3_nt: TGTGCCTGGAGTGTAGGTGGCAAAAACATTCAGTACTTC; cdr3_aa: CAWSVGGKNIQYF
j_call: TRBJ2-2; d_call: TRBD1; clone_size: many; v_call: TRBV6-1; cdr3_nt: TGTGCCAGCAGATCCACAGGGGAGAACACCGGGGAGCTGTTTTTT; cdr3_aa: CASRSTGENTGELFF
j_call: TRBJ1-5; d_call: NA; clone_size: many; v_call: TRBV27; cdr3_nt: TGTGCCAGCAGCCCGAACGGGGGCCACAATCAGCCCCAGCATTTT; cdr3_aa: CASSPNGGHNQPQHF
j_call: TRBJ1-4; d_call: NA; clone_size: many; v_call: TRBV6-5; cdr3_nt: TGTGCCAGCAGTTACAATCAGGCGATAAATGAAAAACTGTTTTTT; cdr3_aa: CASSYNQAINEKLFF
j_call: TRBJ2-7; d_call: TRBD1; clone_size: many; v_call: TRBV3-1; cdr3_nt: TGTGCCAGCAGCCAAGCCGGGACAGGGAGGAACGAGCAGTACTTC; cdr3_aa: CASSQAGTGRNEQYF
j_call: TRBJ2-5; d_call: NA; clone_size: few; v_call: TRBV29-1; cdr3_nt: TGCAGCCTGACAGGACCCGAGGCTAGGAAGACCCAGTACTTC; cdr3_aa: CSLTGPEARKTQYF
j_call: TRBJ2-5; d_call: TRBD2; clone_size: many; v_call: TRBV7-9; cdr3_nt: TGTGCCAGCAGCCCGTTAGCGGGAGTGGAGTCACAAGAGACCCAGTACTTC; cdr3_aa: CASSPLAGVESQETQYF
j_call: TRBJ2-7; d_call: TRBD2; clone_size: many; v_call: TRBV28; cdr3_nt: TGTGCCAGCAGACCCGGGACTAGCGGGAGTATCGACGAGCAGTACTTC; cdr3_aa: CASRPGTSGSIDEQYF
j_call: TRBJ2-6; d_call: TRBD1; clone_size: few; v_call: TRBV3-1; cdr3_nt: TGTGCCAGCAGCCCCCGACAGGGGGGGGCCAACGTCCTGACTTTC; cdr3_aa: CASSPRQGGANVLTF